Listed below are T cell receptor beta chains from one sample, sequenced in a study of OX40 agonist ivuxolimab in advanced cancers. The repertoire was sequenced with immunoSEQ multiplex PCR; TCRdb's copy has only in-frame clones and lacks some. The data contain over 55,000 clones, 86% of them singletons. This material consisted of CD4+ or CD8+ T cells sorted from blood, taken in a trial of the OX40 agonist ivuxolimab. These receptors were taken from an adult with an advanced solid tumor such as melanoma, head and neck, liver or kidney cancer. Both conserved end residues are part of each CDR3. The order of the fields is V gene, D gene, clone size, J gene, CDR3 DNA, CDR3 protein. D genes are given only for firm matches. Some rows mark clone size as missing; the rest say once, few, many or name a class of expanded clone.

v_call: TRBV10-3
d_call: TRBD2
clone_size: .
j_call: TRBJ2-1
cdr3_nt: TGTGCCATCACAGGGTTTTCTAGCGGGGGGCCGAGCTCCTACAATGAGCAGTTCTTC
cdr3_aa: CAITGFSSGGPSSYNEQFF

v_call: TRBV6-5
d_call: .
clone_size: .
j_call: TRBJ1-2
cdr3_nt: TGTGCCAGCAGTGCGAGGACAGTTTCCACCTTC
cdr3_aa: CASSARTVSTF

v_call: TRBV5-1
d_call: .
clone_size: .
j_call: TRBJ2-2
cdr3_nt: TGCGCCAGCAGCCCGGAGAACACCGGGGAGCTGTTTTTT
cdr3_aa: CASSPENTGELFF

v_call: TRBV7-2
d_call: TRBD1
clone_size: .
j_call: TRBJ1-6
cdr3_nt: TGTGCCAGCAGCTTTGAAGGACAGGGCAGTTCACCCCTCCACTTT
cdr3_aa: CASSFEGQGSSPLHF

v_call: TRBV7-2
d_call: .
clone_size: .
j_call: TRBJ1-6
cdr3_nt: TGTGCCAGCAGCATCAGTTTCAATTCACCCCTCCACTTT
cdr3_aa: CASSISFNSPLHF

v_call: TRBV5-1
d_call: .
clone_size: .
j_call: TRBJ1-4
cdr3_nt: TGCGCCAGCAGCTTGGGGGGAAATGAAAAACTGTTTTTT
cdr3_aa: CASSLGGNEKLFF

v_call: TRBV2
d_call: .
clone_size: .
j_call: TRBJ1-4
cdr3_nt: TGTGCCAGCAGCCTCAGGATGGCGGGGGAAAAACTGTTTTTT
cdr3_aa: CASSLRMAGEKLFF

v_call: TRBV7-6
d_call: .
clone_size: .
j_call: TRBJ1-1
cdr3_nt: TGTGCCAGCAGCTCGACCCAGGGGAACACTGAAGCTTTCTTT
cdr3_aa: CASSSTQGNTEAFF

v_call: TRBV15
d_call: .
clone_size: .
j_call: TRBJ2-1
cdr3_nt: TGTGCCACCAGCAGAGATCGGGGCAGGAACCCCTACAATGAGCAGTTCTTC
cdr3_aa: CATSRDRGRNPYNEQFF

v_call: TRBV4-2
d_call: .
clone_size: once
j_call: TRBJ1-1
cdr3_nt: TGTGCCAGCAGCCAAGGCCGGATGGGCACCGAAGCTTTCTTT
cdr3_aa: CASSQGRMGTEAFF

v_call: TRBV5-1
d_call: .
clone_size: .
j_call: TRBJ1-1
cdr3_nt: TGCGCCAGCACCATGGGAGGGACGAGCACTGAAGCTTTCTTT
cdr3_aa: CASTMGGTSTEAFF